The entry that follows covers one T cell receptor (beta chain) sequence. The data stem from a study of control samples from healthy donors and cancer patients. CDR3 length: 15 amino acids. Between the trimmed V and J ends, which lost 1 base and 0 bases, there was a span of 10 bases. Germline V CDR1 and CDR2: LGHDT, YNNKEL (reference sequence). The table came from immunoSEQ multiplex PCR; TCRdb's copy has only in-frame clones and leaves some out. The sample carries around 200,000 clones, about 93% recorded once. The receptor comes from a young man in good health. Sequencing input: blood. V and J are TRBV3-1 (or the pseudogene TRBV3-2) and TRBJ2-7, with D possibly being TRBD2 (6 bases). The CDR3 reads CASSQGGGSSYEQYF. The CDR3, as DNA: TGTGCCAGCAGCCAAGGTGGGGGGTCCTCCTACGAGCAGTACTTC.